The 7 T cell receptor beta chains in this list originate from one sample, sequenced in a study of T cell repertoires in cytomegalovirus infection. Antigen specificity for these receptors is unknown. TCRdb re-called the reads with MiXCR, one entry per CDR3 protein. Among 700,000 to 950,000 distinct CDR3 sequences listed, approximately 29% were seen once. The sequencing used cultured CD8+ T cells from PBMCs, collected from culture after CMV antigen stimulation. The receptors originated from a human donor in good health (CMV status not recorded). Some clones in this sample may be carry-over from other donors' samples.

CDR3 in amino acids: CASSMTEMNTEAFF. The CDR3 DNA reads TGTGCCAGCAGTATGACGGAAATGAACACTGAAGCTTTCTTT. The rearrangement uses TRBV6-5 and TRBJ1-1; no firm D call. V was cut by 5 bases and J by 0 bases, with 10 bases left in between. This CDR3 is built from 14 residues. Germline values: CDR1 MNHEY, CDR2 SVGAGI.

Concerning this clonotype itself: A junction boundary mismatches the germline segment, possibly from a read error. V and J are TRBV7-7 and TRBJ2-5; tentatively, D is TRBD1 or TRBD2 (5 bases each). Germline V gives CDR1 SSHAT, CDR2 FNYEAQ (reference sequence). CDR3 length: 14 residues. The CDR3 loop reads CASRPKGREETQYF. The DNA for the CDR3 is TGTGCTAGCAGACCGAAGGGACGAGAAGAGACCCAGTACTTC.

This clonotype has more than one count but fewer than ten. The chain uses TRBV7-2 and TRBJ1-6; TRBD1 agrees at 7 bases. CDR1 is SGHTA and CDR2 is FQGNSA in the germline V gene. This CDR3 is built from 16 residues. With V trimmed by 5 bases and J by 2 bases, 6 bases remained unmatched. CDR3: CASSGSGQAYNSPLHF. CDR3 nucleotide sequence: TGTGCCAGCAGCGGTTCAGGACAGGCCTATAATTCACCCCTCCACTTT.

This clonotype was found many times. The chain joins TRBV7-2 to TRBJ2-7; D remains unclear. V shed 2 bases and J shed 6 bases, with 11 bases lying between them. Looked up from germline, CDR1 is SGHTA and CDR2 is FQGNSA. The CDR3 contains 13 residues. CDR3 bases: TGTGCCAGCAGCTTATTCAACAGTGGCGAGCAGTACTTC. Amino acid sequence: CASSLFNSGEQYF.

The V gene is TRBV18, the J gene TRBJ1-2; D unresolved. Trimming pared 3 bases from V and 0 bases from J, leaving 11 bases between. CDR3 length: 15 amino acids. The germline V gene has CDR1 KGHSH and CDR2 LQKENI. Written as DNA, the CDR3 is TGTGCCAGCTCACCCGACCCGGACCCTAACTATGGCTACACCTTC. Amino acid sequence: CASSPDPDPNYGYTF.

The chain recombines TRBV27 with TRBJ2-3, with D maybe TRBD1 (6 bases). The germline V gene encodes CDR1 MNHEY and CDR2 SMNVEV (reference sequence). The CDR3 has 13 amino acids. V shed 9 bases and J shed 6 bases, with 16 bases lying between them. The CDR3 loop reads CASPTRGMDTQYF. The CDR3 DNA follows: TGTGCCAGTCCGACAAGGGGGATGGATACGCAGTATTTT.

This chain links TRBV7-9 with TRBJ2-5; D call uncertain. The CDR3 has 14 amino acids. The germline V and J ends were trimmed by 4 bases and 5 bases, with 14 bases remaining between them. In germline, CDR1 is SEHNR, CDR2 FQNEAQ (reference sequence). CDR3 protein: CASSSVAISETQYF. The CDR3 DNA is TGTGCCAGCAGCTCCGTCGCCATCTCGGAGACCCAGTACTTC.